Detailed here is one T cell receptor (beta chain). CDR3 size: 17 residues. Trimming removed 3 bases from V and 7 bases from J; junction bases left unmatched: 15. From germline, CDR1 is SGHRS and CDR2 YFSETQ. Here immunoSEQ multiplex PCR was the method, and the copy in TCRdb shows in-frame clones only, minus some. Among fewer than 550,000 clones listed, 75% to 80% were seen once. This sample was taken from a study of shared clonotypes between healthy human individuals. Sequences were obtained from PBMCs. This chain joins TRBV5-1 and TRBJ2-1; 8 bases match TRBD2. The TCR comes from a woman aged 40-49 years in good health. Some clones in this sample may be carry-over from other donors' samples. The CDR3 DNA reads TGCGCCAGCAGCTCCGGAGTCGTAACGGGAGGGATAAATGAGCAGTTCTTC. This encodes CASSSGVVTGGINEQFF.